A selection of T cell receptor beta chains follows, all from one sample in a study of shared clonotypes between healthy human individuals. Sequenced by immunoSEQ multiplex PCR; TCRdb stores in-frame clones only, minus some. The sample lists around 600,000 clones, roughly 98% occurring once. The specimen was naive CD8+ T cells sorted from blood. The receptors were gathered from a man between 25 and 39 years old in good health. Each CDR3 is given without its conserved first and last residue. Each record gives: V gene, CDR3 protein.

TRBV11-2	ASSLFSQSSGTQY
TRBV4-3	ASSQEDRVATEAF
TRBV20-1	SAWRGTEAF
TRBV10-1	ATQMTANTEAF
TRBV7-2	ASSLGLIGEGEKLF
TRBV29-1	SVGQGSGNTIY
TRBV11-2	ASSPPGGSIHETQY
TRBV2	ASTFRKLDTDTQY
TRBV11-2	ASSLRGRPSGPITDTQY
TRBV4-1	ASSGLVTNEQF
TRBV9	ASSPRTGGSYEQY
TRBV10-2	ASAGPSGRPDTQY
TRBV9	ASSVGDRERGEQY
TRBV6-5	ASIPGQGGHEQF
TRBV6-5	ASSYGPGWDSQPQH
TRBV4-1	ASSQGSSYEQY
TRBV6-5	ASSYRDSGGGEQF
TRBV6-4	ASRRQRPYGYT
TRBV4-3	ASSPGQGWEQY
TRBV29-1	SVRVADYNEQF
TRBV10-1	ASSDLGQAEFGQY
TRBV4-2	ASSQDQAMSSNLYGYT
TRBV5-1	ASSLSYSPNEQF
TRBV7-8	ASSRTGRQREQY
TRBV29-1	SVSPDGATNEKLF
TRBV9	ASFRTNYGYT
TRBV27	ASTPFASSYEQY
TRBV9	ASSAAQGEMYNEQF
TRBV27	ASSLGRDYEQY
TRBV27	ASRPQGVDYNEQF
TRBV5-6	ASSTWDRDRFYYGYT
TRBV29-1	SVSDRNYNEQF
TRBV7-9	ASSPGTSGSREETQY
TRBV29-1	SASTGSTEAF
TRBV19	ASSMGLAGGEQF
TRBV27	ASSSAGDQETQY
TRBV27	ASSFSRGSYGYT
TRBV7-8	ASSLDYTGELF
TRBV28	ASSLPPRVSVAYEQY
TRBV19	ASSLEYYRYEQY
TRBV5-4	ASSSRTGSIGNTIY
TRBV28	ASSGTTSGIYNEQF
TRBV7-9	ASSLAAAGNQPQH
TRBV7-9	ASSLVLGRFKYGYT